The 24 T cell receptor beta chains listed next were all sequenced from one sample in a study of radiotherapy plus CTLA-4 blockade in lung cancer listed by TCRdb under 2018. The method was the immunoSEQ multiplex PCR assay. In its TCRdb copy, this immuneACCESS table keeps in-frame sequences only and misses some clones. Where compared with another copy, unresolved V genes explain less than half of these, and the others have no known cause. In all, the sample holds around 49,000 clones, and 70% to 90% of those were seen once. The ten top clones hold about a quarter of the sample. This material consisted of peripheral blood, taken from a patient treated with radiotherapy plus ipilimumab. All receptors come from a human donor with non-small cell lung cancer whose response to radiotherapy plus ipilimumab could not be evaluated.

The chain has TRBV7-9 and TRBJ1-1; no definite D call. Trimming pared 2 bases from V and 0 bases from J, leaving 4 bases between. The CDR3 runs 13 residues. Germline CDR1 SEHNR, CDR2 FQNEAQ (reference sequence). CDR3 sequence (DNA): TGTGCCAGCAGCTTAATCGTGAACACTGAAGCTTTCTTT. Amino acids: CASSLIVNTEAFF.

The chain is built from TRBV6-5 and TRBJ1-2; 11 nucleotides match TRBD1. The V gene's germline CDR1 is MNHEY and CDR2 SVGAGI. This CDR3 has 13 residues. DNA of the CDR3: TGTGCTTACGCCGGACAGGGGGCGAATGGCTACACCTTC. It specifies CAYAGQGANGYTF.

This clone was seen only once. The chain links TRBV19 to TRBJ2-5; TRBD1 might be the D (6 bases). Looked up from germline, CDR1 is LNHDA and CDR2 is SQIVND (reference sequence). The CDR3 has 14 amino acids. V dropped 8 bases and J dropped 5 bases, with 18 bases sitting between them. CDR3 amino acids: CASAVWGPGETQYF. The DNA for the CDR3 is TGTGCCAGTGCCGTTTGGGGGCCAGGGGAGACCCAGTACTTC.

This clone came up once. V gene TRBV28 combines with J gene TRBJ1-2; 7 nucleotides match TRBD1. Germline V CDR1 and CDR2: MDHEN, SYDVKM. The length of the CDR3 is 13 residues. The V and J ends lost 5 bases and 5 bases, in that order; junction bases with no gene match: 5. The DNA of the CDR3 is TGTGCCAGCAGTAGGACAGGCCTTTATGGCTACACCTTC. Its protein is CASSRTGLYGYTF.

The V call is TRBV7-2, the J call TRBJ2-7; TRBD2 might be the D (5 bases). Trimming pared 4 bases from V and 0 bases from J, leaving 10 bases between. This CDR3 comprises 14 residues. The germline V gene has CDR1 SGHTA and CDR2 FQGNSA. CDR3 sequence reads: CASSSGSTSYEQYF. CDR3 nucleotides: TGTGCCAGCAGCTCGGGATCAACCTCCTACGAGCAGTACTTC.

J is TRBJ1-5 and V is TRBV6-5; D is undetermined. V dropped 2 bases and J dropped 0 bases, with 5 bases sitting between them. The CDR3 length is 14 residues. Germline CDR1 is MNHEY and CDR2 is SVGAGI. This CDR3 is CASSYTDSNQPQHF. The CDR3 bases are TGTGCCAGCAGTTACACTGATAGCAATCAGCCCCAGCATTTT.

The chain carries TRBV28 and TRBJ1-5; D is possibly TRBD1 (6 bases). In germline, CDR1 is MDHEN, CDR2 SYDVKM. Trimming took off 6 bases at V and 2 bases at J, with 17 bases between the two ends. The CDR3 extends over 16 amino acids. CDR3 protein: CASRSGQIGGNQPQHF. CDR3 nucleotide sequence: TGTGCCAGCAGATCCGGACAGATCGGGGGCAATCAGCCCCAGCATTTT.

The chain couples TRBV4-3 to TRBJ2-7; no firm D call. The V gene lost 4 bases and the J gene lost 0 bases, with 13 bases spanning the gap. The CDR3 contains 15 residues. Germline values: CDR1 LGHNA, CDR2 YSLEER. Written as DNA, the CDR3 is TGCGCCAGCAGCCCCAACCGACTCCTCTCCTACGAGCAGTACTTC. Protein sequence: CASSPNRLLSYEQYF.

CDR3 nucleotide sequence: TGTGCCAGTAGTATTGAGGGGACAGGGAAGACCTACGAGCAGTACTTC. Residues: CASSIEGTGKTYEQYF. This chain links TRBV19 with TRBJ2-7; 9 nucleotides align to TRBD1. V trimming: 3 bases; J trimming: 2 bases; junction bases outside the gene matches: 8. The germline V gene has CDR1 LNHDA and CDR2 SQIVND (reference sequence). The CDR3 covers 16 residues.

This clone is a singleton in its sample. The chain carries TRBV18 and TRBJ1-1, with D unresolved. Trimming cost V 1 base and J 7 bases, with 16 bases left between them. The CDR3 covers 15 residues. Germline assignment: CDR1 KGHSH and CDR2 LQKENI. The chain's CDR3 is CASSPLAGAAIEAFF. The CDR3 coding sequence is TGTGCCAGCTCACCACTAGCTGGAGCAGCTATTGAAGCTTTCTTT.

The DNA for the CDR3 is TGTGCCAGCAGCTTAGGTCAGGGGAACCAAGAGACCCAGTACTTC. Amino acid sequence: CASSLGQGNQETQYF. This chain uses TRBV7-3 with TRBJ2-5; perhaps TRBD1 as D (6 bases). Germline V gives CDR1 SGHTA, CDR2 FQGTGA. The V gene lost 2 bases and the J gene lost 0 bases, with 10 bases spanning the gap. CDR3 size: 15 residues. Supplemented by reference TRBV7-3 and TRBJ2-5, the full variable domain reads GAGVSQTPSNKVTEKGKYVELRCDPISGHTALYWYRQSLGQGPEFLIYFQGTGAADDSGLPNDRFFAVRPEGSVSTLKIQRTERGDSAVYLCASSLGQGNQETQYFGPGTRLLVL.

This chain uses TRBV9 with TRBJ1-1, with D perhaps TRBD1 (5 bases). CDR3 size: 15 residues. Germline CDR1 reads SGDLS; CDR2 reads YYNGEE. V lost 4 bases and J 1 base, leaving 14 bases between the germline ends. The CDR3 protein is CASSPLTATNTEAFF. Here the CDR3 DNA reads TGTGCCAGCAGCCCCTTGACAGCGACGAACACTGAAGCTTTCTTT. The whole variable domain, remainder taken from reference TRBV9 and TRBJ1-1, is DSGVTQTPKHLITATGQRVTLRCSPRSGDLSVYWYQQSLDQGLQFLIQYYNGEERAKGNILERFSAQQFPDLHSELNLSSLELGDSALYFCASSPLTATNTEAFFGQGTRLTVV.

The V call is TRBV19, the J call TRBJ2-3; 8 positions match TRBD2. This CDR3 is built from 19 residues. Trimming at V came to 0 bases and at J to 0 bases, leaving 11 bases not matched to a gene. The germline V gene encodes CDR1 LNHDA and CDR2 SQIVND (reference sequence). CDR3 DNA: TGTGCCAGTAGTATAGATCAGGCCGAGAGCGGGGGAAGCACAGATACGCAGTATTTT. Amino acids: CASSIDQAESGGSTDTQYF.

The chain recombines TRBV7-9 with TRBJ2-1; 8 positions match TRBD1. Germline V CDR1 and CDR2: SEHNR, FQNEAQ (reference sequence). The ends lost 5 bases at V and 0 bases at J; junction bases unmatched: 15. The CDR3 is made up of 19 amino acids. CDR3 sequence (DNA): TGTGCCAGCAGCGACATGCTGACAGGGGACCTTAGCTCCTACAATGAGCAGTTCTTC. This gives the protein CASSDMLTGDLSSYNEQFF.

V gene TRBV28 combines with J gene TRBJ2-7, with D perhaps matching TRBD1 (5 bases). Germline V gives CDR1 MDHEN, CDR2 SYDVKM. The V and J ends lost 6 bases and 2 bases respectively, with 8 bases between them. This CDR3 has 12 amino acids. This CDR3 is CASSPDTYEQYF. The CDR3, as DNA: TGTGCCAGCAGCCCGGACACCTACGAGCAGTACTTC. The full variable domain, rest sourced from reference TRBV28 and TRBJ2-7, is DVKVTQSSRYLVKRTGEKVFLECVQDMDHENMFWYRQDPGLGLRLIYFSYDVKMKEKGDIPEGYSVSREKKERFSLILESASTNQTSMYLCASSPDTYEQYFGPGTRLTVT.

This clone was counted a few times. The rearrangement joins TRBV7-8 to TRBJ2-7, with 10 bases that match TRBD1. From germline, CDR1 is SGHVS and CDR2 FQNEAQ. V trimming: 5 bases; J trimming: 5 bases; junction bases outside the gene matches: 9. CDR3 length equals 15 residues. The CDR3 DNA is TGTGCCAGCAGCCCGAGACCGGGACAGGGGAACGAGCAGTACTTC. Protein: CASSPRPGQGNEQYF.

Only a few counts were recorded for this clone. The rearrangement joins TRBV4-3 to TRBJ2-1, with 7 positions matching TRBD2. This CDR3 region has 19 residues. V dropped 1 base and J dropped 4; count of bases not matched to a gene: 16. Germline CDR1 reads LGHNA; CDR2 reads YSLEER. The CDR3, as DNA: TGCGCCAGCAGCCAAGTAAGTCCGGTAGGGACTACCTTATACAATGAGCAGTTCTTC. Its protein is CASSQVSPVGTTLYNEQFF.

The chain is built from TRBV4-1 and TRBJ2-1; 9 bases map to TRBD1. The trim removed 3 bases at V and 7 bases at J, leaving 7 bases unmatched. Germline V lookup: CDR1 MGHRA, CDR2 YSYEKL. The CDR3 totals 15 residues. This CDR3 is CASSQDDRGSNEQFF. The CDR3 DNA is TGCGCCAGCAGCCAGGACGACAGGGGGTCAAATGAGCAGTTCTTC.

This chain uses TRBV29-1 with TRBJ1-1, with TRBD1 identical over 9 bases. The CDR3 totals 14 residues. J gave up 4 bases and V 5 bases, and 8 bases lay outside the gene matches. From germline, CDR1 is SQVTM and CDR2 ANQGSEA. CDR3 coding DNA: TGCAGCGTTCAATCGACAGGGGGAGGCACTGAAGCTTTCTTT. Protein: CSVQSTGGGTEAFF.

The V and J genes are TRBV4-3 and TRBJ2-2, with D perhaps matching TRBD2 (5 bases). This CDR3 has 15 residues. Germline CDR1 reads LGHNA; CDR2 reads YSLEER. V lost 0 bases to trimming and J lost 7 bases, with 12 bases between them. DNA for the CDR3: TGCGCCAGCAGCCAAGATCCGAGGGCTGACGGGGAGCTGTTTTTT. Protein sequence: CASSQDPRADGELFF.

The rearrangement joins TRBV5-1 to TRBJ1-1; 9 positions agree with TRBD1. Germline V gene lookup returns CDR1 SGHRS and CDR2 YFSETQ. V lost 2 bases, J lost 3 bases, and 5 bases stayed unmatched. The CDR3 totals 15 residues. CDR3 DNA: TGCGCCAGCAGCTTTACGACAGGGGGGGACACTGAAGCTTTCTTT. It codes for CASSFTTGGDTEAFF. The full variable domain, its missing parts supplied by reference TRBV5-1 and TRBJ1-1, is KAGVTQTPRYLIKTRGQQVTLSCSPISGHRSVSWYQQTPGQGLQFLFEYFSETQRNKGNFPGRFSGRQFSNSRSEMNVSTLELGDSALYLCASSFTTGGDTEAFFGQGTRLTVV.

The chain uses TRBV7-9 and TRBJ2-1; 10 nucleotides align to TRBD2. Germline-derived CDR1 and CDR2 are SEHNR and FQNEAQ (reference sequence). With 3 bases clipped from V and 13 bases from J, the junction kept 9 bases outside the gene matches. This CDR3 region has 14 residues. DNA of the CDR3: TGTGCCAGCAGCTTCACGGCTAGCGGGAGATTTCAGTTCTTC. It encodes CASSFTASGRFQFF.

The chain's CDR3 is CASSLRERAEAFF. In DNA form, the CDR3 reads TGTGCCAGCAGCTTAAGGGAGCGGGCTGAAGCTTTCTTT. V and J are TRBV7-9 and TRBJ1-1; D is unresolved. CDR3 length: 13 residues. Deletions cut 2 bases from V and 6 bases from J, with 10 bases between. Germline CDR1 and CDR2: SEHNR and FQNEAQ (reference sequence).

Here the CDR3 reads CASSSVSTDTQYF. In DNA, the CDR3 is TGTGCCAGCAGCTCGGTTTCCACAGATACGCAGTATTTT. V and J are TRBV7-3 and TRBJ2-3; D not certain. In germline, CDR1 is SGHTA, CDR2 FQGTGA. The CDR3 contains 13 residues. V was trimmed by 4 bases and J by 2 bases, leaving 7 bases between them.